A few counts support the clone carrying this T cell receptor (beta chain). This entry is derived from a study of blood T cell repertoires in COVID-19. Overall study context: The cDNA or gDNA used as material had been derived from T cells, B-cell-depleted T cells, or PBMCs.

This CDR3 comprises 13 residues. From germline, CDR1 is SEHNR and CDR2 FQNEAQ (reference sequence). Trimming removed 3 bases at V and 4 bases at J, with 9 bases between. Sequencing was performed with immunoSEQ multiplex PCR; in TCRdb, only in-frame clones are kept and a portion is missing. Found here are some 65,000 clones, 60% to 75% of them singletons; the top ten hold 28%. The genes are TRBV7-9 and TRBJ1-2; a possible D gene is TRBD1 (6 bases). What was sequenced was peripheral blood. The TCR originated in a woman over 75 with acute or convalescent COVID-19. CDR3 sequence (DNA): TGTGCCAGCAGCTTCCCACAGGGCTATGGCTACACCTTC. Its protein is CASSFPQGYGYTF.